The clone carrying this T cell receptor beta chain appeared a few times. The target antigen is unknown. This record belongs to a study of blood T cells in healthy people across ages. Study results and caveats: Estimates based on one million T cells were treated as lower bounds.

The germline V gene encodes CDR1 SQVTM and CDR2 ANQGSEA. There are 12 residues in the CDR3. Trimming at V came to 2 bases and at J to 5 bases, leaving 2 bases not matched to a gene. Ranging in age from roughly 6 to 95, the donors were healthy Caucasian individuals from Russia. Next came a second PCR, run for roughly 6 to 11 cycles, which used a sample-barcoded 5' primer along with a J-beta primer mix. Samples each returned at least 2.5 million CDR3-containing paired-end reads. TCRdb re-called the 5' RACE reads through MiXCR, storing one row per CDR3 protein. The table lists under 2 million distinct CDR3 sequences, about 31% of them singletons.

Specimen: blood. The chain joins TRBV29-1 to TRBJ1-1, with TRBD1 matching 7 bases. This clonotype was sampled from a woman aged 30 to 39 in good health. CDR3 bases: TGCAGCGTTGAACAGGGGGGGACTGAAGCTTTCTTT. This codes for CSVEQGGTEAFF.